The sequence of this T cell receptor beta chain was determined in a study of tumor-infiltrating lymphocytes in primary liver carcinoma. From roughly 20-30 mg of unsorted bulk tissue, DNA and RNA were co-extracted together. Total RNA amounting to around 540 ng was the source from which TCR beta cDNA was made with a constant-region primer. Generation of the TCR beta libraries relied on three nested multiplex PCR rounds using slightly modified ARM-PCR. TCRdb ran MiXCR on the multiplex PCR reads and lists one entry per CDR3 protein. The sample holds 55,000 to 65,000 distinct CDR3 sequences, about two thirds seen once. On this clonotype itself: One end of the junction does not line up with germline, which may come from a read error.

The receptor was derived from a man aged 35 to 55 with primary liver carcinoma and hepatitis B virus infection. Source material: liver tumor tissue from sampling region 2. The sample's subset: tumor region T2, inferior pole.

As DNA, the CDR3 is TGTGTCAGCAGCTACGGGACCTCCCACGAGCAGTACTTC. Translation gives CVSSYGTSHEQYF. The rearrangement uses TRBV7-9 and TRBJ2-7, with D perhaps being TRBD1 or TRBD2 (5 bases each). Germline-derived CDR1 and CDR2 are SEHNR and FQNEAQ (reference sequence). This CDR3 has 13 amino acids.